Listed below are T cell receptor beta chains from one sample, sequenced in a study of vaccination effects on CD4 cells after COVID-19. Their specific antigens are unknown. Repertoires were generated with immunoSEQ multiplex PCR, while TCRdb's copy carries only in-frame clones and drops some. The table records about 22,000 clones, around 70% of them present only once. The specimen comprised CD4+ T cells from PBMCs cultured with HCoV-229E spike peptides, sampled before COVID-19 vaccination. These receptors were taken from a human donor who received a COVID-19 vaccine. The CDR3 runs from the conserved cysteine through the conserved F or W. Each record gives: clone size, V gene, J gene, D gene, CDR3 DNA, CDR3 protein. A D gene is named only where the DNA matches it firmly. Only some rows state a clone size, as once, few, many or a class for expanded clones.

.	TRBV6-1	TRBJ2-1	TRBD1	TGTGCCAGCAGTGTCAGACAGGGGATATCCTCCTACAATGAGCAGTTCTTC	CASSVRQGISSYNEQFF
.	TRBV6-1	TRBJ1-1	.	TGTGCCAGCAGTGATCGGATGAACACTGAAGCTTTCTTT	CASSDRMNTEAFF
.	TRBV10-2	TRBJ2-7	.	TGCGCCAGCAGTGTTAAAGCGTACGAGCAGTACTTC	CASSVKAYEQYF
few	TRBV12-3/TRBV12-4	TRBJ1-2	.	TGTGCCAGCAGGCATGGTCGTAACTATGGCTACACCTTC	CASRHGRNYGYTF
.	TRBV12-3/TRBV12-4	TRBJ2-7	.	TGTGCCAGCGGAATTTACGAGCAGTACTTC	CASGIYEQYF
.	TRBV18	TRBJ2-6	.	TGTGCCAGCTCAGAAGACTCTGGGGCCAACGTCCTGACTTTC	CASSEDSGANVLTF
.	TRBV19	TRBJ1-6	.	TGTGCCAGTAGTATCAGGACGTCCAATTCACCCCTCCACTTT	CASSIRTSNSPLHF
.	TRBV10-3	TRBJ2-7	.	TGTGCCATCAGCCCCGGGACACTTAGCTCCTACGAGCAGTACTTC	CAISPGTLSSYEQYF
.	TRBV18	TRBJ2-1	.	TGTGCCAGCTCTCCGCAGGCCTCCTACAATGAGCAGTTCTTC	CASSPQASYNEQFF
.	TRBV14	TRBJ2-2	.	TGTGCCAGCAGCCAACGACTAGTCCGGGTTATTGGCACCGGGGAGCTGTTTTTT	CASSQRLVRVIGTGELFF
.	TRBV7-9	TRBJ2-5	TRBD2	TGTGCCAGCAGCGCGCCGGGACTAGCGGGAAAAGAGACCCAGTACTTC	CASSAPGLAGKETQYF
.	TRBV5-1	TRBJ1-4	.	TGCGCCAGCAGCCCGGGAAGACTTGGGCCCTTATCTAATGAAAAACTGTTTTTT	CASSPGRLGPLSNEKLFF
.	TRBV6-5	TRBJ1-2	.	TGTGCCAGCAGTTCTTCCGATAACTATGGCTACACCTTC	CASSSSDNYGYTF
.	TRBV5-1	TRBJ1-1	.	TGCGCCAGCAGCCAGTCTTTAGTGCGAAGGGGAGGCACTGAAGCTTTCTTT	CASSQSLVRRGGTEAFF
.	TRBV5-6	TRBJ2-7	.	TGTGCCAGCAGCCCCGTCAGGGGGGTCTACGAGCAGTACTTC	CASSPVRGVYEQYF
.	TRBV5-1	TRBJ1-4	TRBD1	TGCGCCAGCAGCGGCGGACAGGGTACAACTAATGAAAAACTGTTTTTT	CASSGGQGTTNEKLFF
.	TRBV12-5	TRBJ1-4	.	TGTGCTAGTGCCTGGGGATCGGGTAATGAAAAACTGTTTTTT	CASAWGSGNEKLFF
medium-sized	TRBV6-4	TRBJ2-2	.	TGTGCCAGCTCTGTTACAGGCACCGGGGAGCTGTTTTTT	CASSVTGTGELFF
.	TRBV10-1	TRBJ2-7	.	TGCGCCAGCATGGTCCGGACCTCAGCGGGCTACGAGCAGTACTTC	CASMVRTSAGYEQYF
.	TRBV4-1	TRBJ2-4	.	TGCGCCAGCAGCCAAGTTAAATCCGGGGAGGACATTCAGTACTTC	CASSQVKSGEDIQYF
.	TRBV5-1	TRBJ2-5	.	TGCGCCAGCCGGAGCCAACCTGAAGAGACCCAGTACTTC	CASRSQPEETQYF
.	TRBV7-9	TRBJ1-6	.	TGTGCCAGCAGCTCCCTGGAGGGTGTTAATTCACCCCTCCACTTT	CASSSLEGVNSPLHF
few	TRBV12-3/TRBV12-4	TRBJ2-1	.	TGTGCCAGCAGTCGAGACTCATACAATGAGCAGTTCTTC	CASSRDSYNEQFF
once	TRBV11-3	TRBJ2-6	TRBD2	TGTGCCAGCTCGGGGGGGCAGGGGCGCTCTGGGGCCAACGTCCTGACTTTC	CASSGGQGRSGANVLTF
.	TRBV3-1/TRBV3-2	TRBJ2-5	.	TGTGCCAGCAGCCAGGGGGGGCTTGGGGCACAAGAGACCCAGTACTTC	CASSQGGLGAQETQYF
.	TRBV7-8	TRBJ1-1	TRBD1	TGTGCCAGCAGCCAACTATCGGGACAGCGGAACACTGAAGCTTTCTTT	CASSQLSGQRNTEAFF
.	TRBV3-1/TRBV3-2	TRBJ1-2	.	TGTGCCAGCAGACCTCCGGGATTGAACTATGGCTACACCTTC	CASRPPGLNYGYTF
.	TRBV7-2	TRBJ2-1	.	TGTGCCAGCAGCTTAAACCGGGGCAATGAGCAGTTCTTC	CASSLNRGNEQFF
.	TRBV21-1	TRBJ2-3	.	TGTGCCAGCAGCATGCAACCCGTTCGGAGCACAGATACGCAGTATTTT	CASSMQPVRSTDTQYF
.	TRBV7-2	TRBJ2-2	TRBD1	TGTGCCAGCAGCTTAGGACAGGGGTACACCGGGGAGCTGTTTTTT	CASSLGQGYTGELFF
few	TRBV19	TRBJ2-1	.	TGTGCCAGTAAGTCGCTAGCGCACTCCTACAATGAGCAGTTCTTC	CASKSLAHSYNEQFF